Listed here are 10 T cell receptor beta chains from one sample, sequenced in a study of shared clonotypes between healthy human individuals. It was CD45RO-negative cells, positively selected for CCR7, that made up naive CD8 cells, with terminally differentiated effector memory CD45RA+ cells excluded. The protocol was immunoSEQ multiplex PCR, while the TCRdb copy is restricted to in-frame clones and leaves out a portion. The data hold about 800,000 clones, with around 96% observed a single time. The sequencing input was naive CD8+ T cells sorted from blood. The receptor source for this set is a man aged 30-40 years in good health.

Comments on this clone: At the DNA level, this CDR3 is encoded by other sequences in the same sample as well. The chain employs TRBV28 and TRBJ1-2, with D maybe TRBD1 (5 bases). The CDR3 totals 13 residues. With 2 bases removed from V and 4 bases from J, the gap between germline ends came to 8 bases. The germline gives CDR1 MDHEN, CDR2 SYDVKM. The CDR3 spells CASSLGQIYGYTF. Here the CDR3 DNA reads TGTGCCAGCAGTTTAGGACAAATCTATGGCTACACCTTC.

The chain is built from TRBV29-1 and TRBJ2-1, with a possible D match to TRBD1 (5 bases). Germline V gene sequence: CDR1 SQVTM, CDR2 ANQGSEA. The CDR3 has 14 residues. V was shortened by 3 bases and J by 6 bases, with 15 bases between the two germline ends. The CDR3 here is CSVEPGNLGNEQFF. The CDR3 DNA follows: TGCAGCGTTGAGCCAGGGAATTTAGGCAATGAGCAGTTCTTC.

The chain employs TRBV10-3 and TRBJ2-1; 8 bases fit TRBD1. The ends lost 3 bases at V and 5 bases at J; junction bases unmatched: 6. Germline CDR1 is ENHRY and CDR2 is SYGVKD. This CDR3 spans 15 amino acids. Written as DNA, the CDR3 is TGTGCCATCAGTGACGACAGGGGAAGTCACAATGAGCAGTTCTTC. It yields the protein CAISDDRGSHNEQFF.

V is TRBV5-4 and J is TRBJ2-1, with TRBD1 matching over 12 bases. This CDR3 has 16 residues. Germline CDR1 and CDR2: SGHNT and YYREEE (reference sequence). The trim removed 4 bases at V and 8 bases at J, leaving 10 bases unmatched. The CDR3 loop is CASSLTGQGAAYEQFF. CDR3 coding DNA: TGTGCCAGCAGCCTGACGGGACAGGGGGCGGCATATGAGCAGTTCTTC.

The CDR3 is CASSPASGQGQVGYTF. CDR3 bases: TGTGCCAGCAGCCCCGCTAGTGGACAGGGGCAAGTCGGCTACACCTTC. The chain links TRBV7-9 to TRBJ1-2; TRBD1 agrees at 9 bases. Unmatched junction bases numbered 15, after V lost 5 bases and J lost 8 bases. The CDR3 has 16 amino acids. Germline CDR1 is SEHNR and CDR2 is FQNEAQ (reference sequence).

This chain connects TRBV29-1 to TRBJ2-3; D is uncertain. Trimming left V 4 bases short and J 2 bases short, with 19 bases between. Germline V gives CDR1 SQVTM, CDR2 ANQGSEA. The CDR3 extends over 16 amino acids. CDR3 DNA: TGCAGCGTTGCACGTATTGGAGTGTCCGACACAGATACGCAGTATTTT. This sequence encodes CSVARIGVSDTDTQYF.

The V and J genes are TRBV27 and TRBJ2-3, with D possibly being TRBD2 (5 bases). V lost 3 bases to trimming and J lost 1 base, with 11 bases between them. From germline, CDR1 is MNHEY and CDR2 SMNVEV (reference sequence). The length of the CDR3 is 15 residues. CDR3 amino acids: CASSFLAVGTDTQYF. The CDR3 nucleotides are TGTGCCAGCAGTTTTCTAGCTGTTGGCACAGATACGCAGTATTTT.

In its sample, this clone was seen a few times. The chain has TRBV27 and TRBJ1-1; no clear D gene. The V end lost 2 bases, the J end lost 1 base, and 5 bases lay between the germline ends. The CDR3 totals 13 residues. Germline V gene lookup returns CDR1 MNHEY and CDR2 SMNVEV (reference sequence). CDR3 coding DNA: TGTGCCAGCAGTTTACGCCAGAACACTGAAGCTTTCTTT. Protein product: CASSLRQNTEAFF.

V and J are TRBV7-2 and TRBJ2-1, with D possibly matching TRBD2 (6 bases). The CDR3 is 14 residues long. The V and J ends lost 3 bases and 3 bases respectively, with 9 bases between them. Per germline, CDR1 SGHTA and CDR2 FQGNSA. CDR3 loop: CASSFPGGYNEQFF. The CDR3 coding sequence is TGTGCCAGCAGCTTCCCCGGGGGCTACAATGAGCAGTTCTTC.

The rearrangement uses TRBV19 and TRBJ2-1, with 7 bases matching TRBD2. Losses at the gene ends were 6 bases for V and 6 bases for J; bases not matched to a gene: 8. This CDR3 comprises 14 residues. Germline assignment: CDR1 LNHDA and CDR2 SQIVND (reference sequence). The CDR3 region is CASRRGEGLNEQFF. CDR3 DNA: TGTGCCAGTAGACGGGGGGAGGGGCTCAATGAGCAGTTCTTC.